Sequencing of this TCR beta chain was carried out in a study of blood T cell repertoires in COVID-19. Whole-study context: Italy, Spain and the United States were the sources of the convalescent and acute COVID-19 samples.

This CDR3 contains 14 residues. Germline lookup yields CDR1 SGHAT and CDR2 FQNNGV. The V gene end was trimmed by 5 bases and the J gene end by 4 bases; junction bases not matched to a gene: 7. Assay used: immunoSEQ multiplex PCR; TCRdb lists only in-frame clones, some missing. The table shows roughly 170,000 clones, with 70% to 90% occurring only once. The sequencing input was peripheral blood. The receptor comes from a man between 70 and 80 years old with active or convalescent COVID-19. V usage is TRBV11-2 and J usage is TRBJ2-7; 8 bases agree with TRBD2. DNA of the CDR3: TGTGCCAGCAGCACCATGGGACTAGGGTACGAGCAGTACTTC. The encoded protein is CASSTMGLGYEQYF.